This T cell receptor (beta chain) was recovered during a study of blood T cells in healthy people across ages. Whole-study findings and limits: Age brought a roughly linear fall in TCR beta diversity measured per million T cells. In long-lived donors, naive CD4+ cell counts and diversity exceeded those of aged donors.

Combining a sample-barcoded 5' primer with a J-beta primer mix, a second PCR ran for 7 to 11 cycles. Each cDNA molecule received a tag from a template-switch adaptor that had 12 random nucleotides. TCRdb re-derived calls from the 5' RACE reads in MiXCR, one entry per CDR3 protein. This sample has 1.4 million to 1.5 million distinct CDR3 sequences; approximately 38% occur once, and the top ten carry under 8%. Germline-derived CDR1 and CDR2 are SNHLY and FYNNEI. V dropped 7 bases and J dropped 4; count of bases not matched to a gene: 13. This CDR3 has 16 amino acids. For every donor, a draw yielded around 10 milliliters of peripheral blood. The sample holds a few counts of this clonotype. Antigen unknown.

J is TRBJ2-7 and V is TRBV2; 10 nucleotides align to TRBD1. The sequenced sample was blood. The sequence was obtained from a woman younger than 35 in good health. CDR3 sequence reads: CASTGTGDRPPYEQYF. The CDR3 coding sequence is TGTGCCAGCACTGGGACAGGGGATCGACCTCCTTACGAGCAGTACTTC.